Listed below are T cell receptor beta chains from one sample, sequenced in a study of blood T cell repertoires in COVID-19. The data were produced by immunoSEQ multiplex PCR, yet TCRdb's version contains in-frame clones alone and is incomplete. The data hold about 120,000 clones, with 80% to 90% observed a single time. Sequenced sample: peripheral blood. All receptors derive from a human donor in a cohort sampled during active COVID-19. CDR3s include the opening cysteine and the closing phenylalanine or tryptophan. The order of the fields is CDR3 length, V gene, J gene, CDR3 protein.

>16|TRBV18|TRBJ2-2
CASSPRTGWPTGELFF
>15|TRBV20-1|TRBJ2-3
CSASGLAGNTDTQYF
>17|TRBV5-6|TRBJ1-1
CASSLWQVESTSPLAFF
>14|TRBV6-2/TRBV6-3|TRBJ2-7
CASSYDAGGYEQYF
>16|TRBV5-1|TRBJ1-3
CASSPTGGRSGNTIYF
>15|TRBV15|TRBJ2-5
CATSRDFGYQETQYF
>15|TRBV6-5|TRBJ2-7
CASSQTGTGGYEQYF
>11|TRBV7-9|TRBJ2-1
CASSHGNGQFF
>13|TRBV5-4|TRBJ2-7
CASSQDRLWEQYF
>14|TRBV3-1/TRBV3-2|TRBJ1-1
CASSQQAVNTEAFF
>17|TRBV12-5|TRBJ2-3
CASGFSGLAGGADTQYF
>15|TRBV4-3|TRBJ1-3
CASSQDVNSGNTIYF